This TCR beta chain derives from a study of blood T cell repertoires in COVID-19. As originally analysed: Researchers report that nucleated cell counts were estimated from reference gene primer amplification. The protocol was immunoSEQ multiplex PCR, while the TCRdb copy is restricted to in-frame clones and leaves out a portion. The V and J calls and clone size are taken from that table; D and trimming were inferred from the DNA. The table includes roughly 30,000 clones, 70% to 80% detected once. CDR1 LNHDA and CDR2 SQIVND come from the germline V gene (reference sequence). CDR3 size: 14 residues. V dropped 6 bases and J dropped 4 bases, with 15 bases sitting between them.

The V call is TRBV19, the J call TRBJ1-2, with D uncertain. Sequencing was carried out using peripheral blood. The clonotype comes from a woman aged 60-70 years with acute or convalescent COVID-19. CDR3 sequence reads: CASRGREARYGYTF. CDR3 coding DNA: TGTGCCAGTAGAGGACGGGAAGCGCGCTATGGCTACACCTTC.